These 14 T cell receptor beta chains originate from one sample sequenced in a study of blood T cell repertoires in COVID-19. Measured with immunoSEQ multiplex PCR; TCRdb has only the in-frame clones, and not every one. The sample records around 400,000 clones, 80% to 90% being singletons. Sequencing was carried out using peripheral blood. These receptors all stem from a woman aged 60-75 years with COVID-19, enrolled during active disease.

CDR3 DNA: TGTGCCAGCAGCTTGAGGGTTGGGTACGAGCAGTACTTC. Its protein product is CASSLRVGYEQYF. The rearrangement links TRBV7-7 to TRBJ2-7; maybe TRBD2 (5 bases). Trimming took off 3 bases at V and 4 bases at J, with 10 bases between the two ends. CDR3 length: 13 residues. The germline V gene has CDR1 SSHAT and CDR2 FNYEAQ (reference sequence).

The chain employs TRBV30 and TRBJ1-5, with a weak D call TRBD1 (5 bases). Looked up from germline, CDR1 is GTSNPN and CDR2 is SVGIG (reference sequence). Trimming removed 0 bases at V and 5 bases at J, with 14 bases between. CDR3 length: 15 amino acids. CDR3 amino acids: CAWSVGNGGYQPQHF. The CDR3 region has the DNA TGTGCCTGGAGTGTAGGGAACGGGGGATATCAGCCCCAGCATTTT.

The CDR3 nucleotides read TGCAGCGTTAGAGGAGGGCAGTCGAACACTGAAGCTTTCTTT. Translating it yields CSVRGGQSNTEAFF. This chain connects TRBV29-1 to TRBJ1-1; D is unclear. V was trimmed by 5 bases and J by 1 base, leaving 14 bases between them. CDR1 is SQVTM and CDR2 is ANQGSEA in the germline V gene. This CDR3 is 14 amino acids long.

The rearrangement joins TRBV28 to TRBJ1-5, with D hard to call. The CDR3 covers 14 residues. Trimming took off 5 bases at V and 0 bases at J, with 8 bases between the two ends. Per germline, CDR1 MDHEN and CDR2 SYDVKM. CDR3 in DNA: TGTGCCAGCAGTGCACCCTATAGCAATCAGCCCCAGCATTTT. This codes for CASSAPYSNQPQHF.

This sequence joins TRBV18 and TRBJ1-3; TRBD1 is a possible D gene (5 bases). Germline assignment: CDR1 KGHSH and CDR2 LQKENI. CDR3 length: 16 amino acids. V dropped 3 bases and J dropped 0 bases, with 12 bases sitting between them. CDR3 nucleotides: TGTGCCAGCTCACCGGGGCTCAGGAACTCTGGAAACACCATATATTTT. This sequence encodes CASSPGLRNSGNTIYF.

V is TRBV2 and J is TRBJ1-5; a weak D match, TRBD1 (5 bases). V shed 6 bases and J shed 4 bases, with 13 bases lying between them. The germline V gene encodes CDR1 SNHLY and CDR2 FYNNEI. The CDR3 has 14 residues. The DNA of the CDR3 is TGTGCCAGCAGGGGGGGGAGGGGAAATCAGCCCCAGCATTTT. Translation: CASRGGRGNQPQHF.

The chain couples TRBV11-2 to TRBJ2-3; TRBD1 matches at 7 bases. This CDR3 comprises 15 residues. V was clipped by 7 bases and J by 2 bases; unmatched bases: 9. CDR1 is SGHAT and CDR2 is FQNNGV in the germline V gene. The DNA for the CDR3 is TGTGCCAGCACCAGGTGGGACAGCACCACAGATACGCAGTATTTT. This translates into CASTRWDSTTDTQYF.

This sequence joins TRBV3-1 (or the pseudogene TRBV3-2) and TRBJ2-3; TRBD2 might be the D (5 bases). The CDR3 is 15 residues long. Trimming took off 2 bases at V and 7 bases at J, with 16 bases between the two ends. Germline-derived CDR1 and CDR2 are LGHDT and YNNKEL (reference sequence). DNA for the CDR3: TGTGCCAGCAGCCAAAGAAGCGGACCCGCCAATACGCAGTATTTT. The encoded protein is CASSQRSGPANTQYF.

The V gene is TRBV7-8, the J gene TRBJ1-2; 8 nucleotides line up with TRBD1. From germline, CDR1 is SGHVS and CDR2 FQNEAQ. This CDR3 has 15 residues. After removal of 3 bases from V and 4 bases from J, the junction contained 7 bases not matched to a gene. Here the CDR3 reads CASSFPGQVFYGYTF. CDR3 in DNA: TGTGCCAGCAGCTTTCCGGGACAGGTTTTCTATGGCTACACCTTC.

J is TRBJ2-2 and V is TRBV11-2; 13 bases are a match to TRBD2. This CDR3 comprises 17 residues. V shed 0 bases and J 6 bases; nucleotides not matched to a gene: 4. From germline, CDR1 is SGHAT and CDR2 FQNNGV. The CDR3: CASSLELAGGPAGELFF. The CDR3 DNA sequence: TGTGCCAGCAGCTTAGAACTAGCGGGGGGGCCTGCCGGGGAGCTGTTTTTT.

The chain uses TRBV6-5 and TRBJ1-2, with D possibly being TRBD1 (6 bases). Germline-derived CDR1 and CDR2 are MNHEY and SVGAGI. V lost 5 bases and J lost 2, with 9 bases in between. CDR3 length: 13 amino acids. CDR3 residues: CASSRTANYGYTF. The DNA of the CDR3 is TGTGCCAGCAGTCGGACAGCAAACTATGGCTACACCTTC.

The CDR3 here is CASSFPGHRPYEQYF. The CDR3 DNA reads TGTGCCAGCAGCTTTCCGGGACACCGGCCTTACGAGCAGTACTTC. This chain uses TRBV11-2 with TRBJ2-7, with a weak D call TRBD1 (6 bases). V was trimmed by 3 bases and J by 4 bases, leaving 16 bases between them. The CDR3 consists of 15 residues. Germline-derived CDR1 and CDR2 are SGHAT and FQNNGV.

The V gene is TRBV29-1, the J gene TRBJ1-2; tentative D call: TRBD1 (6 bases). This CDR3 region has 13 residues. V lost 6 bases and J 0 bases, leaving 11 bases between the germline ends. Per germline, CDR1 SQVTM and CDR2 ANQGSEA. The CDR3, as DNA: TGCAGCGTCCACAGGGCAGCTAACTATGGCTACACCTTC. This translates into CSVHRAANYGYTF.

The V call is TRBV5-1, the J call TRBJ1-2, with 7 bases identical to TRBD1. CDR3 length: 15 residues. The germline CDR1 and CDR2 sequences are SGHRS and YFSETQ. V was pared by 4 bases and J by 4 bases, with 10 bases of the junction left unmatched. The CDR3 DNA is TGCGCCAGCAGCCCGAGACAGGGATTTGTCTATGGCTACACCTTC. Amino acid sequence: CASSPRQGFVYGYTF.